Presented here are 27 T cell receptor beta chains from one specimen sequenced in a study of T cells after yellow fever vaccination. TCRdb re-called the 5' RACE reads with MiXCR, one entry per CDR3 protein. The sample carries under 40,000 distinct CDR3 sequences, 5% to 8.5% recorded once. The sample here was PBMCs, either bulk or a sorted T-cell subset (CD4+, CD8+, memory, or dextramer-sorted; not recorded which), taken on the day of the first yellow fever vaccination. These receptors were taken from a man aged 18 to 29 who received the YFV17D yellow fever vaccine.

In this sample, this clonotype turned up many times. Written as DNA, the CDR3 is TGTGCCAGCAGTTTATCGAGATGGGGTCTTGCTTTCTTT. As protein: CASSLSRWGLAFF. The rearrangement links TRBV12-3 or TRBV12-4 to TRBJ1-1, with unresolved D. Trimming took off 2 bases at V and 11 bases at J, with 15 bases between the two ends. The length of the CDR3 is 13 residues.

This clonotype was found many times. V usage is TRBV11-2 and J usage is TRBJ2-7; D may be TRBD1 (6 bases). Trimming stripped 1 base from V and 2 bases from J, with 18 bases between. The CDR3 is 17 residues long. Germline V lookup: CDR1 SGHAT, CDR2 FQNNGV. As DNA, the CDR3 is TGTGCCAGCAGCTTAGGGGGATATACAGGGATTCCCTACGAGCAGTACTTC. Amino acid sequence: CASSLGGYTGIPYEQYF.

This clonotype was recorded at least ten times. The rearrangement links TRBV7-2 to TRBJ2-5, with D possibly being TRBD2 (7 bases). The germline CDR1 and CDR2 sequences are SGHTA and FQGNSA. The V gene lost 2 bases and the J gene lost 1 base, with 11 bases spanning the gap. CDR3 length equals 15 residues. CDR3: CASSLRRGRQETQYF. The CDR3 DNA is TGTGCCAGCAGCTTAAGGCGGGGGCGCCAAGAGACCCAGTACTTC.

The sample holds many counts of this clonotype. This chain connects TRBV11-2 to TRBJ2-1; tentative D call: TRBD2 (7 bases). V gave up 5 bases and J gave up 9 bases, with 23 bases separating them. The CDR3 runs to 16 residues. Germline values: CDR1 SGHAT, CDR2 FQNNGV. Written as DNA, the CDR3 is TGTGCCAGCAGCCAAGGCAGAGGGGGGGGCCGAATTGAGCAGTTCTTC. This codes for CASSQGRGGGRIEQFF.

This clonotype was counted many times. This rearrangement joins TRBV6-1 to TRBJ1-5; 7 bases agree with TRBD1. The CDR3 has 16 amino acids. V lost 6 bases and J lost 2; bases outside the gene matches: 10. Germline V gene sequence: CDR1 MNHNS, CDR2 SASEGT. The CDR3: CASSGRSGGGNQPQHF. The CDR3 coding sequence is TGTGCCAGCAGCGGCAGGTCAGGGGGTGGCAATCAGCCCCAGCATTTT.

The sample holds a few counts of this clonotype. CDR3 sequence: CASSSAEDRAEEGQETQYF. The CDR3 nucleotides are TGTGCCAGCAGCTCAGCTGAGGACAGGGCCGAGGAAGGCCAAGAGACCCAGTACTTC. This chain connects TRBV5-4 to TRBJ2-5; TRBD1 matches at 8 bases. CDR1 is SGHNT, CDR2 YYREEE, per germline (reference sequence). V lost 3 bases to trimming and J lost 1 base; unmatched junction nucleotides: 17. This CDR3 has 19 amino acids. The variable domain in full, completed from reference TRBV5-4 and TRBJ2-5, reads ETGVTQSPTHLIKTRGQQVTLRCSSQSGHNTVSWYQQALGQGPQFIFQYYREEENGRGNFPPRFSGLQFPNYSSELNVNALELDDSALYLCASSSAEDRAEEGQETQYFGPGTRLLVL.

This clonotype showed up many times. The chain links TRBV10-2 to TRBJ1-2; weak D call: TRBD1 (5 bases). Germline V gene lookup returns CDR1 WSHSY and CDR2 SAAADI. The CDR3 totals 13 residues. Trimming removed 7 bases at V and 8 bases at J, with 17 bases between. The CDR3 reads CASTPWQEGGYTF. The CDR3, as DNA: TGCGCCAGCACCCCGTGGCAGGAGGGGGGCTACACCTTC.

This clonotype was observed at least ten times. The CDR3 DNA reads as TGCGCCAGCAGCCAAGATTTGATGGCTAGCGGGGGGCGGGGGAATGAGCAGTTCTTC. Translated, it gives CASSQDLMASGGRGNEQFF. The chain links TRBV4-3 to TRBJ2-1; TRBD2 matches at 11 bases. This CDR3 comprises 19 residues. Trimming cost V 0 bases and J 7 bases; bases outside gene matches: 14. Germline-derived CDR1 and CDR2 are LGHNA and YSLEER.

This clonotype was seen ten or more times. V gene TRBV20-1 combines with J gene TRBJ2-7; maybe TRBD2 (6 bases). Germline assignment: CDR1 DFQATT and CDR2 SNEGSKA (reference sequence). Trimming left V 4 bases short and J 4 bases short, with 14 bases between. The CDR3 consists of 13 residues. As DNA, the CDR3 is TGCAGTGCTATTCTAGCGAATCGGTACGAGCAGTACTTC. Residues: CSAILANRYEQYF.

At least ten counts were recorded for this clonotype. Written as DNA, the CDR3 is TGTGCCAGCGGTACCGGGACAGGGTCCGATTGGGCGAACACCGGGGAGCTGTTTTTT. This translates into CASGTGTGSDWANTGELFF. This sequence joins TRBV6-1 and TRBJ2-2, with 9 positions matching TRBD1. J lost 0 bases, V lost 8 bases, and 16 bases had no gene match. Germline V gene data show CDR1 as MNHNS and CDR2 as SASEGT. The CDR3 has 19 residues.

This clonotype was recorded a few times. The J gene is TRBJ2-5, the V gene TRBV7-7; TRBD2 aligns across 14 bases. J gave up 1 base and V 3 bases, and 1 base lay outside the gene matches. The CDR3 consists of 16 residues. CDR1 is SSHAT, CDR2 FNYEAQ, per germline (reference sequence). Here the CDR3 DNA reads TGTGCCAGCAGCTTGGGACTAGCGGGGGTCCAAGAGACCCAGTACTTC. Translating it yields CASSLGLAGVQETQYF.

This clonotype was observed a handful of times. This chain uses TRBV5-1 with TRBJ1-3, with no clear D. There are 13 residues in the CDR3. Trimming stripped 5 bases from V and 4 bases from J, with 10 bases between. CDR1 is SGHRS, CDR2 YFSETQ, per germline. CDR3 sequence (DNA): TGCGCCAGCAGGCTGGGCGACGGAAACACCATATATTTT. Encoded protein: CASRLGDGNTIYF.

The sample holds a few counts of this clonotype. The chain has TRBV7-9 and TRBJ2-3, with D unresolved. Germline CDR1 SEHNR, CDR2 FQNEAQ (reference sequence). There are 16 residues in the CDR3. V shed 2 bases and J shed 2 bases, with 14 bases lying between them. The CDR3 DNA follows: TGTGCCAGCAGCTTACTGACACTCGTTTACACAGATACGCAGTATTTT. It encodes CASSLLTLVYTDTQYF.

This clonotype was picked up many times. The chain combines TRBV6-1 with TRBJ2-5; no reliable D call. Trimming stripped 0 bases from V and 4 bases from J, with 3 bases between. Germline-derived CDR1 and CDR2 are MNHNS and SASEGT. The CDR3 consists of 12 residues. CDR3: CASSEALETQYF. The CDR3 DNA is TGTGCCAGCAGTGAAGCTTTAGAGACCCAGTACTTC.

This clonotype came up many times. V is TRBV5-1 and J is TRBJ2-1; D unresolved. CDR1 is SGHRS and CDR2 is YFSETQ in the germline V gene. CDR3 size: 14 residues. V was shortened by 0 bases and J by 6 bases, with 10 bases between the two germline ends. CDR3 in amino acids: CASSLGERTNEQFF. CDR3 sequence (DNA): TGCGCCAGCAGCTTGGGGGAACGCACCAATGAGCAGTTCTTC.

The CDR3 region is CASSYGVRQLQHF. CDR3 bases: TGTGCCAGCAGTTATGGGGTAAGACAGCTACAGCATTTT. V usage is TRBV6-5 and J usage is TRBJ1-5; D may be TRBD1 (5 bases). The CDR3 is 13 residues long. The germline V gene has CDR1 MNHEY and CDR2 SVGAGI. Trimming shortened V by 3 bases and J by 13 bases, and 16 bases separated the two germline ends.

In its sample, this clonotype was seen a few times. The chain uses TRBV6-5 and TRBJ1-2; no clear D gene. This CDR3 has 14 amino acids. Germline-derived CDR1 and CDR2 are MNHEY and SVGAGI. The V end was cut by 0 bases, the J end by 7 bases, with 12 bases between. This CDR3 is CASSYSTREGGYTF. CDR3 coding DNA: TGTGCCAGCAGTTACTCGACGAGGGAGGGTGGCTACACCTTC.

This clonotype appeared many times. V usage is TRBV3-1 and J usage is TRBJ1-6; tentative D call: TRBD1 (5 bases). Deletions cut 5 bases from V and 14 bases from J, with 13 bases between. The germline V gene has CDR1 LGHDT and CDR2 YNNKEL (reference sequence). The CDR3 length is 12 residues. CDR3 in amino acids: CASSDRITALHF. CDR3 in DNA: TGTGCCAGCAGCGACAGAATTACGGCCCTCCACTTT.

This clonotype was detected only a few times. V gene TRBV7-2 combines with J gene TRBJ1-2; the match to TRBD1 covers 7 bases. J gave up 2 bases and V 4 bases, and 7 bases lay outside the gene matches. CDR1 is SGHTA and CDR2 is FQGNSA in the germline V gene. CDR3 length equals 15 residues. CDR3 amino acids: CASSSYRGRNYGYTF. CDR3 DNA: TGTGCCAGCAGCTCTTACAGGGGTCGGAACTATGGCTACACCTTC.

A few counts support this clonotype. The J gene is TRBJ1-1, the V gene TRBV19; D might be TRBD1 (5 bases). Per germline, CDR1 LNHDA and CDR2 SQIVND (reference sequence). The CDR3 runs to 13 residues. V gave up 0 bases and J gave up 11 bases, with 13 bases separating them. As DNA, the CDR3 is TGTGCCAGTAGTATAGATTATTCGGGGACCGCTTTCTTT. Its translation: CASSIDYSGTAFF.

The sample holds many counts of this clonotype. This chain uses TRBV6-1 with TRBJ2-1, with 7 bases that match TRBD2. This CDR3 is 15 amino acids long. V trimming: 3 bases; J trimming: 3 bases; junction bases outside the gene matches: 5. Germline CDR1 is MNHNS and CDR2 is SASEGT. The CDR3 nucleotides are TGTGCCAGCAGTGACGGGGCGGGGGACTACAATGAGCAGTTCTTC. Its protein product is CASSDGAGDYNEQFF.

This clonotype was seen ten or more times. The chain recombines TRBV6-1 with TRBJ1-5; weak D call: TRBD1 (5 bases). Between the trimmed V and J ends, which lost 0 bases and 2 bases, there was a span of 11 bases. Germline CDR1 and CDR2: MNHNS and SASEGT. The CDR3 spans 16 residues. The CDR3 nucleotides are TGTGCCAGCAGTGAAGCGGGGGGACGGGGCAATCAGCCCCAGCATTTT. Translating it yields CASSEAGGRGNQPQHF.

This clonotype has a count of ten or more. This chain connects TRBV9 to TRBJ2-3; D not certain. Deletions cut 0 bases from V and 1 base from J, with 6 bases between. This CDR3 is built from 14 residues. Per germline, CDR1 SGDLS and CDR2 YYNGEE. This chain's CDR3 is CASSVGVGTDTQYF. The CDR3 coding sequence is TGTGCCAGCAGCGTAGGGGTGGGCACAGATACGCAGTATTTT.

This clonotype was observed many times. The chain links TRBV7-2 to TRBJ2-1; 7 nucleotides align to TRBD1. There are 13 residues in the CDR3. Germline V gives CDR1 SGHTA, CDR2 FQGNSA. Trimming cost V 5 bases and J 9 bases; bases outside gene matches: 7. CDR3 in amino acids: CASSRGQVGEQFF. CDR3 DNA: TGTGCCAGCAGCCGAGGACAGGTTGGTGAGCAGTTCTTC.

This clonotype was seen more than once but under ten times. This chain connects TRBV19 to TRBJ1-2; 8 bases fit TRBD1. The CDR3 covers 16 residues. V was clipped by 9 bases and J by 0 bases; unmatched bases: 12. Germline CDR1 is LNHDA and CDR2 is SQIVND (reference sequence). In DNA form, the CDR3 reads TGTGCCAGCGATAGAGGGGGGACAGGCTCTAACTATGGCTACACCTTC. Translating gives CASDRGGTGSNYGYTF.

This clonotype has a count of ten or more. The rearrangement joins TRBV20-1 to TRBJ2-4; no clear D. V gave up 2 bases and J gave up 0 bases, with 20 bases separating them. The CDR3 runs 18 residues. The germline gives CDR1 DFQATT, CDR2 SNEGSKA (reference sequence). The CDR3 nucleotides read TGCAGTGCTAGACCCATGGACCCTAATCATCTAGCCAAAAACATTCAGTACTTC. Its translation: CSARPMDPNHLAKNIQYF.

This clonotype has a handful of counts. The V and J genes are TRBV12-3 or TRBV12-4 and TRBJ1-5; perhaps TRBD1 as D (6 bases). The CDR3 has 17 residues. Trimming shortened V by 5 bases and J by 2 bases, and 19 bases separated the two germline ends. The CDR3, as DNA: TGTGCCAGCAGTCCGACCAGGGGCAGGGTGGGCAATCAGCCCCAGCATTTT. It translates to CASSPTRGRVGNQPQHF.